This T cell receptor beta chain was captured by sequencing in a study of cytomegalovirus exposure and HLA in healthy donors. For this clone: As yet, its antigen is unknown.

The study's findings and limits: Earlier analysis looked at TCR beta V segments, and most were productive about 87% or about 30% of the time. According to reports, the classifier identified cytomegalovirus status with high specificity and sensitivity. HLA-A and HLA-B allele assignments for most subjects were reportedly predicted accurately using TCR beta sequences. Among TCR beta chains, those listed as cytomegalovirus-associated numbered over 150.

Both 60 Vbeta primers and 13 Jbeta primers went into the PCR. Some clones are missing from TCRdb's copy, which holds only in-frame ones; the method was immunoSEQ multiplex PCR. This table has approximately 110,000 clones, over 80% appearing once. With 6 bases clipped from V and 0 bases from J, the junction kept 6 bases outside the gene matches. Germline V gene data show CDR1 as ENHRY and CDR2 as SYGVKD. The CDR3 length is 16 residues. The receptor's source is a man aged 18 to 29 in good health and CMV-seronegative. The J gene is TRBJ1-3, the V gene TRBV10-3; TRBD1 agrees at 9 bases. Specimen: PBMCs. CDR3 DNA sequence: TGTGCCATCAGGGCCGGGACAGGGACCTCTGGAAACACCATATATTTT. Translation: CAIRAGTGTSGNTIYF.